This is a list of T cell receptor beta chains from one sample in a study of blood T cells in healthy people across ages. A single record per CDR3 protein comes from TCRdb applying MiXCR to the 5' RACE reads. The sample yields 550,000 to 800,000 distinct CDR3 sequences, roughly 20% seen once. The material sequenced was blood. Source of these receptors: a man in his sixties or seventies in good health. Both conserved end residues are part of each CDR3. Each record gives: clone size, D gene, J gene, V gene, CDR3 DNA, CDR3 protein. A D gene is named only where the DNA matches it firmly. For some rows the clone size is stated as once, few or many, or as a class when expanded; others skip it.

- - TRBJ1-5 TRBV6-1 TGTGCCAGCAGTGATACCCAGGGGCTGCCCCAGCATTTT CASSDTQGLPQHF
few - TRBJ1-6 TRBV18 TGTGCCAGCTCACCCGACAGCCATAATTCACCCCTCCACTTT CASSPDSHNSPLHF
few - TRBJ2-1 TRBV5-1 TGCGCCAGCAGCACCGGGACTTCCGCCTTCTACAATGAGCAGTTCTTC CASSTGTSAFYNEQFF
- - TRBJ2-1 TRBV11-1 TGTGCCAGCAGCACAACAGGGAGAAATGAGCAGTTCTTC CASSTTGRNEQFF
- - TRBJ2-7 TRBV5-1 TGCGCCAGCAGCTTGGGTCTTGGGCCCGTAGACGAGCAGTACTTC CASSLGLGPVDEQYF
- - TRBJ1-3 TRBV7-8 TGTGCCAGCAGCTTAGCGCTAATGGGGGGATCCGACGAAACCATATATTTT CASSLALMGGSDETIYF
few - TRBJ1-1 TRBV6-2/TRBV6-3 TGTGCCAGCAGTGATGAGGGTTCGTACACTGAAGCTTTCTTT CASSDEGSYTEAFF
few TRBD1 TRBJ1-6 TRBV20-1 TGCAGTGCTAGAGGCGGGACAGATTATAATTCACCCCTCCACTTT CSARGGTDYNSPLHF
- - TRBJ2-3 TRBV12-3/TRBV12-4 TGTGCCAGCACTTACACCCCTAGCACAGATACGCAGTATTTT CASTYTPSTDTQYF
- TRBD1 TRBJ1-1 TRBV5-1 TGCGCCAGCAGCGCCGGGACAGACATGAACACTGAAGCTTTCTTT CASSAGTDMNTEAFF
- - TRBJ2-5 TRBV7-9 TGTGCCGTCTATGAGGGTAGCGATCTTCAGACCCAGTACTTC CAVYEGSDLQTQYF
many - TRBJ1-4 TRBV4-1 TGCGCCAGCAGCCAAGATCCGCAGGGCGGAGGCGAAAAACTGTTTTTT CASSQDPQGGGEKLFF
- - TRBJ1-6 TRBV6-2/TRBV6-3 TGTGCCAGCAGTTACCCGGGGACCGGGAATTCACCCCTCCACTTT CASSYPGTGNSPLHF
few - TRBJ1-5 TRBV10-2 TGCGCCAGCAGCCCAGGGTGGGGCAATCAGCCCCAGCATTTT CASSPGWGNQPQHF